This T cell receptor beta chain was obtained from a study of glioma-infiltrating T cells. The V segment lost 3 bases and the J segment 7 bases; nucleotides outside the gene matches: 7. CDR1 and CDR2 from the germline V gene are SNHLY and FYNNEI. The CDR3 spans 14 residues. Using RNA template, CDR3s of TCR alpha and beta were amplified with iRepertoire arm-PCR. Via MiXCR, TCRdb re-called the multiplex PCR reads, giving one row per CDR3 protein. Among more than 300,000 distinct CDR3 sequences listed, about two fifths were seen once. This clonotype showed up just a few times. Its cognate antigen is unknown. Overall study results and limits: Non-neoplastic patients had below-expected tissue-blood divergence, while all gliomas exceeded expectation. Only very few CDR3 sequences appeared in both tissue and blood. Patients with low tissue-blood divergence carried a signature set of shared blood CDR3 motifs.

This clonotype originated in a human donor with low-grade glioma or glioblastoma, undergoing nonglioma brain surgery, or in good health (not recorded which). Source material: glioma tissue, nonneoplastic brain tissue, or PBMCs (not recorded which). This chain connects TRBV2 to TRBJ2-7, with 9 bases lining up with TRBD2. The CDR3: CASSDPAGGGEQYF. The CDR3 DNA sequence: TGTGCCAGCAGTGATCCAGCGGGAGGTGGAGAGCAGTACTTC.